The 12 T cell receptor beta chains below all came from one sample that was sequenced in a study of T cell responses to AZD1222 COVID-19 vaccine. Method: immunoSEQ multiplex PCR; TCRdb's copy keeps in-frame clones and lacks some. The sample gives 100,000 to 120,000 clones, nearly 90% of which show up once; around 3.2% is in the top ten. The sequences come from peripheral blood, collected on day 0 of AZD1222 vaccination. The receptors stem from an adult in good health.

About this clone itself: Germline is not matched at one junction end, which may reflect a read error. This sequence joins TRBV7-7 and TRBJ2-1, with 9 positions matching TRBD1. This CDR3 comprises 15 residues. In germline, CDR1 is SSHAT, CDR2 FNYEAQ (reference sequence). In DNA, the CDR3 is TGTGCTAGCAGCTCCGGACAGGGGAATAACAATGAGCAGTTCTTC. This encodes CASSSGQGNNNEQFF.

The chain carries TRBV11-2 and TRBJ2-2, with a tentative D call TRBD2 (5 bases). Germline V gives CDR1 SGHAT, CDR2 FQNNGV. Trimming stripped 5 bases from V and 1 base from J, with 20 bases between. CDR3 size: 18 residues. The chain's CDR3 is CASSATLPSRRNTGELFF. The CDR3 nucleotides read TGTGCCAGCAGCGCCACTCTCCCTAGCCGTAGGAACACCGGGGAGCTGTTTTTT.

The chain uses TRBV5-6 and TRBJ1-1; 7 bases line up with TRBD1. The V gene end was trimmed by 4 bases and the J gene end by 0 bases; junction bases not matched to a gene: 9. The V gene's germline CDR1 is SGHDT and CDR2 YYEEEE. This CDR3 contains 16 residues. The CDR3 loop is CASSPDRIGMNTEAFF. The DNA for the CDR3 is TGTGCCAGCAGCCCGGACAGGATAGGGATGAACACTGAAGCTTTCTTT.

The chain has TRBV4-3 and TRBJ2-2; a possible D gene is TRBD1 (6 bases). V was trimmed by 7 bases and J by 6 bases, leaving 12 bases between them. This CDR3 comprises 13 residues. Germline-derived CDR1 and CDR2 are LGHNA and YSLEER. Written as DNA, the CDR3 is TGCGCCAGCAAGAACCAGGGGTCCGGGGAGCTGTTTTTT. Its translation is CASKNQGSGELFF.

The CDR3 loop is CASRSAGAWGEQYF. The CDR3 DNA reads as TGTGCCAGCAGATCGGCAGGGGCCTGGGGGGAGCAGTACTTC. The rearrangement links TRBV6-5 to TRBJ2-7, with a tentative D call TRBD1 (6 bases). The CDR3 has 14 residues. Germline V gene sequence: CDR1 MNHEY, CDR2 SVGAGI. With 6 bases removed from V and 7 bases from J, the gap between germline ends came to 19 bases.

This sequence joins TRBV11-3 and TRBJ2-2; 8 bases map to TRBD2. The CDR3 length is 15 residues. Germline CDR1 is SGHNT and CDR2 is YENEEA. V lost 5 bases, J lost 6 bases, and 8 bases stayed unmatched. This CDR3 reads CASSPSGGSAGELFF. As DNA, the CDR3 is TGTGCCAGCAGCCCCTCGGGGGGGTCGGCCGGGGAGCTGTTTTTT.

This clone was seen ten or more times. The V call is TRBV11-2, the J call TRBJ2-2; D possibly corresponds to TRBD2 (5 bases). CDR3 length equals 17 residues. Trimming removed 0 bases at V and 4 bases at J, with 15 bases between. In germline, CDR1 is SGHAT, CDR2 FQNNGV. The CDR3 protein is CASSLESGFGVTGELFF. CDR3 nucleotide sequence: TGTGCCAGCAGCTTAGAGTCGGGGTTTGGGGTCACCGGGGAGCTGTTTTTT.

The gene calls are TRBV30 and TRBJ2-7, with 9 bases fitting TRBD1. J lost 4 bases, V lost 5 bases, and 6 bases had no gene match. There are 13 residues in the CDR3. In germline, CDR1 is GTSNPN, CDR2 SVGIG (reference sequence). In nucleotides, the CDR3 is TGTGCCTGGGAAACAGGGGGCTCGTACGAGCAGTACTTC. Amino acids: CAWETGGSYEQYF.

This clone was found a few times. The chain uses TRBV6-2 or TRBV6-3 and TRBJ2-7; the match to TRBD1 covers 7 bases. The germline gives CDR1 MNHEY, CDR2 SVGEGT. CDR3 size: 13 residues. V gave up 2 bases and J gave up 5 bases; unmatched junction bases: 3. The CDR3 DNA is TGTGCCAGCAGTTACCACGACAGGGACGAGCAGTACTTC. It translates to CASSYHDRDEQYF.

The gene calls are TRBV27 and TRBJ1-5; D may be TRBD1 (5 bases). Germline V CDR1 and CDR2: MNHEY, SMNVEV (reference sequence). V dropped 3 bases and J dropped 2 bases, with 11 bases sitting between them. The CDR3 has 15 amino acids. CDR3 DNA sequence: TGTGCCAGCAGTTTTGGGGACGGTGGCAATCAGCCCCAGCATTTT. It specifies CASSFGDGGNQPQHF.

The V call is TRBV11-2, the J call TRBJ2-1; the match to TRBD2 covers 14 bases. This CDR3 is 15 amino acids long. With V trimmed by 5 bases and J by 6 bases, 3 bases remained unmatched. Looked up from germline, CDR1 is SGHAT and CDR2 is FQNNGV. In nucleotides, the CDR3 is TGTGCCAGCAGCCCCGGGACTAGCGGGAGCAATGAGCAGTTCTTC. This sequence encodes CASSPGTSGSNEQFF. The full variable domain, with the rest looked up from reference TRBV11-2 and TRBJ2-1, is EAGVAQSPRYKIIEKRQSVAFWCNPISGHATLYWYQQILGQGPKLLIQFQNNGVVDDSQLPKDRFSAERLKGVDSTLKIQPAKLEDSAVYLCASSPGTSGSNEQFFGPGTRLTVL.

This clone was counted a single time. This chain links TRBV7-3 with TRBJ1-2; perhaps TRBD1 as D (6 bases). V was cut by 5 bases and J by 4 bases, with 17 bases left in between. The CDR3 loop spans 15 amino acids. In germline, CDR1 is SGHTA, CDR2 FQGTGA. CDR3 nucleotides: TGTGCCAGCAGCGTCGGGTCGGGGGCCGTCTATGGCTACACCTTC. Its translation is CASSVGSGAVYGYTF.